This note documents a single T cell receptor beta chain sequence. The target antigen is unknown. A Clinical Activity Score of at least 3, a NOSPECS grade of at least 4 and a duration under 3 months were recorded in the ophthalmopathy patients. Around 10 ml fresh peripheral blood yielded the PBMCs. Amplified TCR beta CDR3 regions came from RNA transcripts. The HTBI primer set served for first-round RT-PCR of the TCR CDR3. TCRdb fed the multiplex PCR reads into MiXCR, producing one record per CDR3 protein. The profile shows approximately 570,000 distinct CDR3 sequences, 15% to 20% of them singletons. The sample is drawn from a study of T cells in Graves' hyperthyroidism and ophthalmopathy. Study-wide results and caveats: A model built on 13 V-J features separated ophthalmopathy from stable hyperthyroidism. The model made its ophthalmopathy prediction, and onset followed a median roughly six months later.

V was pared by 4 bases and J by 8 bases, with 8 bases of the junction left unmatched. Germline CDR1 SEHNR, CDR2 FQNEAQ (reference sequence). There are 14 residues in the CDR3. The origin of this receptor is a man aged 35 to 55 with Graves' ophthalmopathy. Specimen: blood. This sequence joins TRBV7-9 and TRBJ1-3; 7 bases are a match to TRBD1. The CDR3 spells CASSSDARGYTIYF. CDR3 nucleotide sequence: TGTGCCAGCAGCTCCGACGCCAGGGGGTACACCATATATTTT.